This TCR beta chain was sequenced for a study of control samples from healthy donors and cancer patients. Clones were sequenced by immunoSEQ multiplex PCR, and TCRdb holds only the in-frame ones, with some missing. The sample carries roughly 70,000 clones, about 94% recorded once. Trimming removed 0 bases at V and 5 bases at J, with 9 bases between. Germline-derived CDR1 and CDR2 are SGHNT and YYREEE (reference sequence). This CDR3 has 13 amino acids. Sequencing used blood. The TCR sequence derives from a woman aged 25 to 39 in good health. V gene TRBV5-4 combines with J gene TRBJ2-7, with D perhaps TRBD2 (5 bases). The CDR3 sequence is CASSLGPGDEQYF. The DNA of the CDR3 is TGTGCCAGCAGCTTGGGCCCCGGGGACGAGCAGTACTTC.